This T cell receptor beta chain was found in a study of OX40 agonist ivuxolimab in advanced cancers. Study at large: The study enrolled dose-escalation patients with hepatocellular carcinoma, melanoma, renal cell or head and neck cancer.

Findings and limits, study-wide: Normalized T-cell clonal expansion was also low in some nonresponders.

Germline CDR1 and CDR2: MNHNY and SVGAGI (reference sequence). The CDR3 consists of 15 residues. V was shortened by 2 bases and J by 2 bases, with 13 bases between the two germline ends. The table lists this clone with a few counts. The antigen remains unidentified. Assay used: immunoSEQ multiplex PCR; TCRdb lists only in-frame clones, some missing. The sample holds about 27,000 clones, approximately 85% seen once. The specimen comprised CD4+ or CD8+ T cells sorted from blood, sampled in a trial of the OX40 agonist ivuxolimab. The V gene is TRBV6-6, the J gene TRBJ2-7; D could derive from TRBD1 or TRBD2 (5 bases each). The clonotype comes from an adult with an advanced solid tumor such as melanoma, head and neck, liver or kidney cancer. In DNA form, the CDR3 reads TGTGCCAGCAGTTACGGGACGGCTGGTACCTACGAGCAGTACTTC. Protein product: CASSYGTAGTYEQYF.